This paragraph covers one TCR beta chain sequence. No cognate antigen has been identified for it. Per-base quality was not reported, and no clone a single base away is much larger than it. TCRbeta CDR3 regions were amplified from genomic DNA using the immunoSEQ Assay, a bias-controlled multiplex PCR. Under the source paper's analysis protocol: Nucleated cell counts per sample were estimated from amplification of reference gene primers within the assay. To quantify the absolute abundance of each unique TCRbeta CDR3 rearrangement, sequence reads were collapsed and filtered. For each sample, productive Simpson clonality was calculated by taking the square root of Simpson's diversity index across productive rearrangements. In its TCRdb copy, this immuneACCESS table keeps in-frame sequences only and misses some clones. Where compared with another copy, unresolved V genes explain less than half of these, and the others have no known cause. That table furnishes V, J and clone size, whereas the DNA furnished D and trimming. Counted in this sample were 340,000 or so clones; roughly 84% of them appeared once. 1% of the sample comes from the top ten.

The sample is drawn from a study of blood T cell repertoires in COVID-19 (dated by TCRdb to between 2020 and 2021). With regard to the full study: The collaborator samples originated in the United States, Italy and Spain and spanned the acute and convalescent phases of COVID-19. The repertoires were released in a freely available public database intended as a resource for research on the immune response to SARS-CoV-2. Samples came from the ongoing ImmuneRACE study (first 160 participants) plus 1,254 subjects from 6 global collaborators. HLA class I and class II types, where available, came from metadata supplied by the sample provider rather than from assay-based typing. The sample metadata nearly always contained a de-identified subject ID, COVID-19 status, age in years and sex. The dataset comprised deeply sampled blood TCRbeta repertoires from subjects exposed to, actively infected with, or recovered from COVID-19. The material from the prospective study consisted of cDNA or gDNA derived from T cells, B-cell-depleted T cells, or PBMCs.

Paper-wide results and their limitations: Clinical and demographic metadata were provided uncurated, with the amount varying by source and participant.

Whole blood was collected in K2EDTA tubes by collaborating institutions according to the institutions' own protocols. For TCRbeta analysis, collaborator samples were shipped as frozen whole blood, as isolated PBMCs, or as DNA extracted from either sample type. The specimen sequenced was peripheral blood. This clonotype originated in a man aged 45-65 years with active or convalescent COVID-19.

The nucleotides are TGTGCTAGTGGTCCTGGACTAGCGGGGTACACCGGGGAGCTGTTTTTT. This sequence encodes CASGPGLAGYTGELFF. This chain joins TRBV12-5 to TRBJ2-2; 12 middle bases align to TRBD2. CDR1 is given as LGHNT and CDR2 as FRNRAP, both from the germline V gene. The cysteine opens and the phenylalanine closes a CDR3 of 16 amino acids. Only the CDR3 region is kept as DNA, spanning 48 bases read in frame from base 1. Germline trimming: 5 bases from V, 3 bases from J; junction bases outside gene matches: 4.